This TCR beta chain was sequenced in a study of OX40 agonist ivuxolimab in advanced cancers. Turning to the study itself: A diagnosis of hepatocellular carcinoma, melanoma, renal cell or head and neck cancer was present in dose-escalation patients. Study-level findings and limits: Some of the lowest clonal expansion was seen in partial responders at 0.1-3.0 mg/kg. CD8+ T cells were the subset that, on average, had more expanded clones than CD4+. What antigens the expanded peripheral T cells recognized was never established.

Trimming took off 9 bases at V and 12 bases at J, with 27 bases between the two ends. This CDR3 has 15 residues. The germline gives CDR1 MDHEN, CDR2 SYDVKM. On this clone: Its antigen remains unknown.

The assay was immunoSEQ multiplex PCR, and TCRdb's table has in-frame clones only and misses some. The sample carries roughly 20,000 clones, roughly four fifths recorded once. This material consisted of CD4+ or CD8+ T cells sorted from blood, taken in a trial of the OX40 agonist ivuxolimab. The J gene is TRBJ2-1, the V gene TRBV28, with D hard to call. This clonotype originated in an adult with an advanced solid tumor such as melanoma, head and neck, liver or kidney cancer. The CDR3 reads CASCEGRTDPTVQFF. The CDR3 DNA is TGTGCCAGTTGCGAAGGGCGGACGGACCCGACGGTGCAGTTCTTC.